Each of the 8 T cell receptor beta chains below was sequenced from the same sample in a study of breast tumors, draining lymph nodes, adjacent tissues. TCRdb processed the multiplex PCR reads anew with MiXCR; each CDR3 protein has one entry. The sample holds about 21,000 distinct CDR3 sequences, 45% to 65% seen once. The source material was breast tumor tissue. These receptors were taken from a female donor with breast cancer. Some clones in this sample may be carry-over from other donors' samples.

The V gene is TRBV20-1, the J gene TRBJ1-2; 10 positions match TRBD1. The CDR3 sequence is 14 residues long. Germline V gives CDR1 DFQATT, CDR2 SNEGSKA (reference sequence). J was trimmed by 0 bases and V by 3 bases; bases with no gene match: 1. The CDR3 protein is CSARTGGANYGYTF. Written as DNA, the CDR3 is TGCAGTGCTAGGACAGGGGGCGCTAACTATGGCTACACCTTC.

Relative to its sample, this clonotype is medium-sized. The CDR3 is CASSGTSVSEQYF. In DNA form, the CDR3 reads TGTGCCAGCAGTGGGACTAGCGTGAGCGAGCAGTACTTC. This chain uses TRBV12-3 or TRBV12-4 with TRBJ2-7; TRBD2 matches 10 bases. This CDR3 comprises 13 residues. The V gene end was trimmed by 5 bases and the J gene end by 6 bases; junction bases not matched to a gene: 4.

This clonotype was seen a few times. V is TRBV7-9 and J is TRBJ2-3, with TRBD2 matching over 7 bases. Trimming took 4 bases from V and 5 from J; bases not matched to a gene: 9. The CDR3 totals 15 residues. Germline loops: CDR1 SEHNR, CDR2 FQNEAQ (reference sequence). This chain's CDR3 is CASSSSGGSIDTQYF. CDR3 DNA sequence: TGTGCCAGCAGCTCCTCCGGCGGGAGTATAGATACGCAGTATTTT.

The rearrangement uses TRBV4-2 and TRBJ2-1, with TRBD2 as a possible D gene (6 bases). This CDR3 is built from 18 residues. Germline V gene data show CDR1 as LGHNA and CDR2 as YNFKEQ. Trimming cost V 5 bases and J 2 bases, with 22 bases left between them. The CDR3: CASSVRSTGVYPYNEQFF. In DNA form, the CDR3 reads TGTGCCAGCAGCGTTCGGAGCACGGGGGTTTACCCCTACAATGAGCAGTTCTTC.

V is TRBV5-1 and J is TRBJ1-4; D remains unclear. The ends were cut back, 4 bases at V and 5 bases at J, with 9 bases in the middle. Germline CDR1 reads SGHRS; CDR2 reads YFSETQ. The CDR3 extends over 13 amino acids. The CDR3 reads CASSPYKNEKLFF. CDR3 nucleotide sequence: TGCGCCAGCAGCCCTTACAAGAATGAAAAACTGTTTTTT. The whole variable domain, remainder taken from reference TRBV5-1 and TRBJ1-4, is KAGVTQTPRYLIKTRGQQVTLSCSPISGHRSVSWYQQTPGQGLQFLFEYFSETQRNKGNFPGRFSGRQFSNSRSEMNVSTLELGDSALYLCASSPYKNEKLFFGSGTQLSVL.

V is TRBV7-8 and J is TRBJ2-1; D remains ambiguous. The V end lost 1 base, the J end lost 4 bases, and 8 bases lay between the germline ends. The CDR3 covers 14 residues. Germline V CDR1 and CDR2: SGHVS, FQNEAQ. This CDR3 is CASSLVLDYNEQFF. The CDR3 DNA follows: TGTGCCAGCAGCTTAGTGTTGGATTACAATGAGCAGTTCTTC.

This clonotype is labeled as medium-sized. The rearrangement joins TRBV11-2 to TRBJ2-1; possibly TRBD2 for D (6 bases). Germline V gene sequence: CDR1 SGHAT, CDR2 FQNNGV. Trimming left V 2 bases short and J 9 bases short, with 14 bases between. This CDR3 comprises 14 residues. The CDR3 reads CASSLLLTSLEQFF. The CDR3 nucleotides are TGTGCCAGCAGCTTACTCCTCACTAGCCTTGAGCAGTTCTTC.

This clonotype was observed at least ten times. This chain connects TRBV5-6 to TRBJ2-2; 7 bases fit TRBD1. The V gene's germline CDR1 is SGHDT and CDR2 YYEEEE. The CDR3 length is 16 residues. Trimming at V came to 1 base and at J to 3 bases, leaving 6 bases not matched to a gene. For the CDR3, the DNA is TGTGCCAGCAGCTTGCGACAGGGAATTTACACCGGGGAGCTGTTTTTT. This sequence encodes CASSLRQGIYTGELFF. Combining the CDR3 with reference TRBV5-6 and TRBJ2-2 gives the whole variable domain DAGVTQSPTHLIKTRGQQVTLRCSPKSGHDTVSWYQQALGQGPQFIFQYYEEEERQRGNFPDRFSGHQFPNYSSELNVNALLLGDSALYLCASSLRQGIYTGELFFGEGSRLTVL.